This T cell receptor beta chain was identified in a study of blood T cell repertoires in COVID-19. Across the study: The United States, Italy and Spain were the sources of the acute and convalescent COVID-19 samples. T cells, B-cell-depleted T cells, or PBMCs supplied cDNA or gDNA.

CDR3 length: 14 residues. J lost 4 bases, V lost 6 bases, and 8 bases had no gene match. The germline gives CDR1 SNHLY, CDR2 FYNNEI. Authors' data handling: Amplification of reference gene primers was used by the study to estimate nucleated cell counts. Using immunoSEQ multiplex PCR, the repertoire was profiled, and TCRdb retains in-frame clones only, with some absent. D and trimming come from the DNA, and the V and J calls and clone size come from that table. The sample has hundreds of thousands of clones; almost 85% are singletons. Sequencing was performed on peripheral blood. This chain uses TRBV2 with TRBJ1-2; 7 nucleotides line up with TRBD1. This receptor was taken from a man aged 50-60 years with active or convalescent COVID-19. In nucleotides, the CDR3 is TGTGCCAGCAGGGCCACGGGGACAGTCTATGGCTACACCTTC. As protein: CASRATGTVYGYTF.